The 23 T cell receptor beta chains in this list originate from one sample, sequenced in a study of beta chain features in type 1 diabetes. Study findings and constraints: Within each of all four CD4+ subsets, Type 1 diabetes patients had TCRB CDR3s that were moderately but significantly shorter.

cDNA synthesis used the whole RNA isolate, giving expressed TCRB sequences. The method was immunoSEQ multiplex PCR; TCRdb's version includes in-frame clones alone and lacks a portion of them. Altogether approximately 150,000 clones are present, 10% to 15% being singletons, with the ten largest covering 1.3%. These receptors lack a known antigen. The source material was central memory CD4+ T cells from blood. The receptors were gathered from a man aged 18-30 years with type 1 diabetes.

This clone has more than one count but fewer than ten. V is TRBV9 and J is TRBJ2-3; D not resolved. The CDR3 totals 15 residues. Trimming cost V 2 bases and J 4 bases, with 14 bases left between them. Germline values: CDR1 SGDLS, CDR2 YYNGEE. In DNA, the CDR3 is TGTGCCAGCAGCGTGGACCACTACTCAGCAGATACGCAGTATTTT. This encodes CASSVDHYSADTQYF.

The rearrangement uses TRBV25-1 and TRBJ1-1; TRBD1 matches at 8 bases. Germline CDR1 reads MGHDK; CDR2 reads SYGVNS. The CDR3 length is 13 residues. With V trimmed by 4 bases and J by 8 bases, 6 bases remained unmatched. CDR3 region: CASSADRASEAFF. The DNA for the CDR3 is TGTGCCAGCAGTGCGGACAGGGCAAGCGAAGCTTTCTTT.

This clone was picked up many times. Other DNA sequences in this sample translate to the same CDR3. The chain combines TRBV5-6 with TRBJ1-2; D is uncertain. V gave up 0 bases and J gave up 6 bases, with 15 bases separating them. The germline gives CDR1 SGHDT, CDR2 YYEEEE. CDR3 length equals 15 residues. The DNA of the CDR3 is TGTGCCAGCAGCTTGGGTCGCGGTTTCCAGGATGGCTACACCTTC. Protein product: CASSLGRGFQDGYTF.

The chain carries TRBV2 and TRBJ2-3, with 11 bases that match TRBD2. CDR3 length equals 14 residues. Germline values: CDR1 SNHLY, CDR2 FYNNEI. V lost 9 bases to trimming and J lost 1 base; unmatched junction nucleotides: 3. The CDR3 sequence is CARQTSGGTDTQYF. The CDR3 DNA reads TGTGCCAGACAGACTAGCGGGGGCACAGATACGCAGTATTTT.

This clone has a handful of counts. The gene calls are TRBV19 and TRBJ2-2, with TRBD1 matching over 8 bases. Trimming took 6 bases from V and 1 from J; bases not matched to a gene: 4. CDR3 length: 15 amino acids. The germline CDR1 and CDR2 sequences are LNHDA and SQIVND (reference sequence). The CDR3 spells CASRTDRVNTGELFF. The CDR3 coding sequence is TGTGCCAGTAGGACGGACAGGGTGAACACCGGGGAGCTGTTTTTT.

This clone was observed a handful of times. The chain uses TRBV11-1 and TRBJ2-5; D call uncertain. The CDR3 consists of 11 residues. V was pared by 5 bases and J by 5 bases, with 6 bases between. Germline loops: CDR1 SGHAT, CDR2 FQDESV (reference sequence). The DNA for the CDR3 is TGTGCCAGCAGCACAGCGGAGACCCAGTACTTC. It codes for CASSTAETQYF.

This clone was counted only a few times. The CDR3 nucleotides read TGTGCCAGCAGCTTATCCCCTTCCCTCTCCTACGAGCAGTACTTC. It specifies CASSLSPSLSYEQYF. This rearrangement joins TRBV7-6 to TRBJ2-7; D not certain. The germline gives CDR1 SGHVS, CDR2 FNYEAQ. The CDR3 is 15 amino acids. V was cut by 2 bases and J by 0 bases, with 11 bases left in between.

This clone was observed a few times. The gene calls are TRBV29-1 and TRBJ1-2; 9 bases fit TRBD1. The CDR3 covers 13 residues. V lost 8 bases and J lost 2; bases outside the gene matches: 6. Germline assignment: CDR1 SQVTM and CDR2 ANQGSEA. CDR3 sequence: CSISQGANYGYTF. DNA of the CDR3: TGCAGCATCTCACAGGGGGCCAACTATGGCTACACCTTC.

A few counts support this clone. The CDR3 nucleotides are TGCGCCAGCAGCCCCCAGGGTATGGATACGCAGTATTTT. Its translation is CASSPQGMDTQYF. The chain employs TRBV5-1 and TRBJ2-3, with D maybe TRBD1 (5 bases). Germline V gives CDR1 SGHRS, CDR2 YFSETQ. Trimming left V 4 bases short and J 6 bases short, with 12 bases between. This CDR3 has 13 amino acids.

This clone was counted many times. Here the CDR3 reads CASSPPGTGNIQYF. The CDR3 nucleotides read TGTGCCAGCTCACCACCTGGGACAGGGAACATTCAGTACTTC. J is TRBJ2-4 and V is TRBV18; 9 nucleotides line up with TRBD1. The CDR3 spans 14 residues. V lost 0 bases, J lost 7 bases, and 1 base stayed unmatched. The germline CDR1 and CDR2 sequences are KGHSH and LQKENI.

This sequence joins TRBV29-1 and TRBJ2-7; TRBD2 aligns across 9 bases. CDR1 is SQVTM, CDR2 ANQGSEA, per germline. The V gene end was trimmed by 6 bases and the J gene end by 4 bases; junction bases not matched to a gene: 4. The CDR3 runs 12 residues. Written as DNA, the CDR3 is TGCAGCGTGGAGACTAGCGGTTACGAGCAGTACTTC. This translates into CSVETSGYEQYF.

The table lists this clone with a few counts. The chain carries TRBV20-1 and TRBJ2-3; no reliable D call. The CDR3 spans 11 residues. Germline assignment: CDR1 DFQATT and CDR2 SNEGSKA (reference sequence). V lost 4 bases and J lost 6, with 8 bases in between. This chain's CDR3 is CSATDADTQYF. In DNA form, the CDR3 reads TGCAGTGCTACGGACGCCGATACGCAGTATTTT.

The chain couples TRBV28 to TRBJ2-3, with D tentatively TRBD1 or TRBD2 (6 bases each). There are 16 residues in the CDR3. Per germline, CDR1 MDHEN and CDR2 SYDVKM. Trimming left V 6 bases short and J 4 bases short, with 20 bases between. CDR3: CASSPEWGAFADTQYF. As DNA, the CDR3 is TGTGCCAGCAGCCCTGAATGGGGGGCCTTCGCAGATACGCAGTATTTT.

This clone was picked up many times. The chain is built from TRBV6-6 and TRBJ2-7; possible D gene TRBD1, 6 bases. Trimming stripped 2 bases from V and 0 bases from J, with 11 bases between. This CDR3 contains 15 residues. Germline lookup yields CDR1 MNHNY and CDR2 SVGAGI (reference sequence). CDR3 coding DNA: TGTGCCAGCAGTTACAAACAGGGAAGCTCCTACGAGCAGTACTTC. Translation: CASSYKQGSSYEQYF.

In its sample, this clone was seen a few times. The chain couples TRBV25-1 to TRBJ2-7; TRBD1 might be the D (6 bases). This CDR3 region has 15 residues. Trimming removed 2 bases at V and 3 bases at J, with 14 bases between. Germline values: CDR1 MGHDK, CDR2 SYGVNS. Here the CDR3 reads CASSEQGPGRYEQYF. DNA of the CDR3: TGTGCCAGCAGTGAACAGGGGCCAGGGCGCTACGAGCAGTACTTC.

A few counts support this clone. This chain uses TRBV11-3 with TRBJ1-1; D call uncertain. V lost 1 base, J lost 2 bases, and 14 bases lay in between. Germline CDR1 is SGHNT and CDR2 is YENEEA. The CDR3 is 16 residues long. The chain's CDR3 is CASSLGLWGTNTEAFF. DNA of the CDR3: TGTGCCAGCAGCTTAGGCTTGTGGGGAACCAACACTGAAGCTTTCTTT.

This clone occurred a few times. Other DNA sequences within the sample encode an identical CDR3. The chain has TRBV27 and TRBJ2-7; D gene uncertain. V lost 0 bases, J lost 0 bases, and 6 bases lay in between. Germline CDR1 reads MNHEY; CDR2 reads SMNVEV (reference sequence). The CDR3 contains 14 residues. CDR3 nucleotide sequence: TGTGCCAGCAGTTTATCGCCGAGCTCCTACGAGCAGTACTTC. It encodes CASSLSPSSYEQYF.

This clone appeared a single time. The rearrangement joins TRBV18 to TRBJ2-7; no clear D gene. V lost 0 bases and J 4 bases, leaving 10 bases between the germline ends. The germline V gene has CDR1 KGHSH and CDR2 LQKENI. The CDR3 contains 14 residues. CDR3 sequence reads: CASSPPGKGYEQYF. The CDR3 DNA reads TGTGCCAGCTCACCACCGGGTAAAGGGTACGAGCAGTACTTC.

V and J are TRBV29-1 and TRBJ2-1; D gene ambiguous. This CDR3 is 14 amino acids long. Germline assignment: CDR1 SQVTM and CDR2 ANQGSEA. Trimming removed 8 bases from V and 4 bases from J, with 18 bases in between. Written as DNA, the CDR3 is TGCAGCACCCCGGACCTCTTTAAATACAATGAGCAGTTCTTC. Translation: CSTPDLFKYNEQFF.

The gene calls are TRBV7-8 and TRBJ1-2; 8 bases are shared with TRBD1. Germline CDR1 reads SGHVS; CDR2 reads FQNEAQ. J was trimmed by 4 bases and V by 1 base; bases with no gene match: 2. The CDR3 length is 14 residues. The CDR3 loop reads CASSLGGQAYGYTF. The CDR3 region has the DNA TGTGCCAGCAGCTTAGGGGGACAGGCCTATGGCTACACCTTC. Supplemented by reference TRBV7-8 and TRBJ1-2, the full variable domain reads GAGVSQSPRYKVAKRGQDVALRCDPISGHVSLFWYQQALGQGPEFLTYFQNEAQLDKSGLPSDRFFAERPEGSVSTLKIQRTQQEDSAVYLCASSLGGQAYGYTFGSGTRLTVV.

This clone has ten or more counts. The CDR3 protein is CASSLQPKDTEAFF. CDR3 DNA: TGTGCCAGCAGCTTACAGCCGAAGGACACTGAAGCTTTCTTT. The V gene is TRBV7-2, the J gene TRBJ1-1; no firm D call. The V and J ends lost 2 bases and 3 bases respectively, with 10 bases between them. Germline lookup yields CDR1 SGHTA and CDR2 FQGNSA. This CDR3 comprises 14 residues.

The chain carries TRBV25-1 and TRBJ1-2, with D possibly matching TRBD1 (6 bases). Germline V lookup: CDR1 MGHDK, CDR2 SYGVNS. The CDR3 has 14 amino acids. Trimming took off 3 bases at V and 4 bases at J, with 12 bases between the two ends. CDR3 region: CASSDWDNFYGYTF. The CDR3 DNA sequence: TGTGCCAGCAGTGACTGGGACAACTTCTATGGCTACACCTTC.

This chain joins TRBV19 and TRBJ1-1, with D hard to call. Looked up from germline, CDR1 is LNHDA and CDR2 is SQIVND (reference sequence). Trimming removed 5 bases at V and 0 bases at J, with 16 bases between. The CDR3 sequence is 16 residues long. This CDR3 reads CASSVAGWRMNTEAFF. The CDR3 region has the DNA TGTGCCAGTAGTGTGGCGGGATGGAGAATGAACACTGAAGCTTTCTTT. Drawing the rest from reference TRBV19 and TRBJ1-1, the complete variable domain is DGGITQSPKYLFRKEGQNVTLSCEQNLNHDAMYWYRQDPGQGLRLIYYSQIVNDFQKGDIAEGYSVSREKKESFPLTVTSAQKNPTAFYLCASSVAGWRMNTEAFFGQGTRLTVV.